A single sample is the source of the 3 T cell receptor beta chains below, sequenced in a study of blood T cell repertoires in COVID-19. Using immunoSEQ multiplex PCR, the repertoire was profiled, and TCRdb retains in-frame clones only, with some absent. The sample carries 25,000 to 30,000 clones, approximately 89% recorded once. Input material: peripheral blood. Source of these receptors: a human donor with acute or convalescent COVID-19. The donor label of this sample is uncertain.

The V call is TRBV11-3, the J call TRBJ2-1, with 11 positions matching TRBD2. Germline CDR1 is SGHNT and CDR2 is YENEEA. The CDR3 extends over 18 amino acids. The trim removed 0 bases at V and 5 bases at J, leaving 9 bases unmatched. DNA of the CDR3: TGTGCCAGCAGCTTAGAGGGCATTAGCGGGGGGGCCAACAATGAGCAGTTCTTC. It codes for CASSLEGISGGANNEQFF.

The chain joins TRBV28 to TRBJ2-1, with TRBD2 identical over 9 bases. There are 16 residues in the CDR3. CDR1 is MDHEN and CDR2 is SYDVKM in the germline V gene. V dropped 6 bases and J dropped 1; count of bases not matched to a gene: 7. CDR3 loop: CASRTLAGISYNEQFF. The CDR3, as DNA: TGTGCCAGCAGGACCCTAGCGGGGATATCCTACAATGAGCAGTTCTTC.

V gene TRBV5-1 combines with J gene TRBJ2-3; the match to TRBD1 covers 9 bases. V lost 2 bases, J lost 2 bases, and 6 bases stayed unmatched. The germline V gene encodes CDR1 SGHRS and CDR2 YFSETQ. The CDR3 runs to 16 residues. The CDR3 coding sequence is TGCGCCAGCAGCTTTATGACAGGGGGGCTCACAGATACGCAGTATTTT. It translates to CASSFMTGGLTDTQYF.